This T cell receptor beta chain appears in the sequencing data of a study of blood T cell repertoires in COVID-19. As for the study in general: Nucleic acid was either cDNA or gDNA, and it came from T cells, B-cell-depleted T cells, or PBMCs.

Per the authors' pipeline: Researchers report that nucleated cell counts were estimated from reference gene primer amplification. TCRdb's table, derived via immunoSEQ multiplex PCR, lists solely in-frame clones and lacks some. V and J calls plus clone size are reproduced from that table; the DNA served to infer D and trimming. This sample carries about 310,000 clones, about nine tenths of them seen once, and the ten largest clones take less than 2.5%. CDR3 length: 13 amino acids. V was clipped by 5 bases and J by 5 bases; unmatched bases: 4. Germline CDR1 and CDR2: PRHDT and FYEKMQ (reference sequence).

V usage is TRBV13 and J usage is TRBJ1-2; 8 bases match TRBD1. This sequence was found in a man younger than 35 with active or convalescent COVID-19. Sequencing was carried out using peripheral blood. The chain's CDR3 is CASSHRTGYGYTF. CDR3 DNA: TGTGCCAGCAGCCATCGGACAGGGTATGGCTACACCTTC. Looking up the rest from reference TRBV13 and TRBJ1-2 gives the full variable domain: AAGVIQSPRHLIKEKRETATLKCYPIPRHDTVYWYQQGPGQDPQFLISFYEKMQSDKGSIPDRFSAQQFSDYHSELNMSSLELGDSALYFCASSHRTGYGYTFGSGTRLTVV.